This T cell receptor (beta chain) was sequenced in a study of OX40 agonist ivuxolimab in advanced cancers. Study context: The study enrolled dose-escalation patients with hepatocellular carcinoma, melanoma, renal cell or head and neck cancer.

TCRdb keeps only in-frame clones here, not all; method: immunoSEQ multiplex PCR. The sample lists roughly 66,000 clones; 82% were seen once. CDR1 and CDR2 (germline): SGHDT, YYEEEE. V was pared by 1 base and J by 11 bases, with 5 bases of the junction left unmatched. The CDR3 is 12 residues long. The sampling schedule covered blood at baseline, cycle 4 day 1, and cycle 7 day 1. This specimen was CD4+ or CD8+ T cells sorted from blood, taken in a trial of the OX40 agonist ivuxolimab. The chain carries TRBV5-6 and TRBJ1-2; 7 nucleotides line up with TRBD1. The source is an adult with an advanced solid tumor such as melanoma, head and neck, liver or kidney cancer. CDR3 amino acids: CASSLPRQGYTF. CDR3 in DNA: TGTGCCAGCAGCTTGCCGCGACAGGGTTACACCTTC.